Sequencing of this TCR beta chain was carried out in a study of cytomegalovirus exposure and HLA in healthy donors. The V segment lost 2 bases and the J segment 4 bases; nucleotides outside the gene matches: 6. CDR1 is LGHNA and CDR2 is YSLEER in the germline V gene. CDR3 length equals 16 residues. For this clone: The target antigen is unknown.

The protocol was immunoSEQ multiplex PCR, while the TCRdb copy is restricted to in-frame clones and leaves out a portion. The sample holds over 250,000 clones, 86% seen once. Study results and caveats: 164 TCR beta chains were listed as cytomegalovirus-associated.

The receptor was derived from a young woman in good health and CMV-seronegative. The V gene is TRBV4-3, the J gene TRBJ2-5; TRBD1 aligns across 11 bases. Sequencing used PBMCs. The CDR3 sequence: CASSQKTGTGGETQYF. The CDR3 nucleotides read TGCGCCAGCAGCCAAAAGACCGGGACAGGGGGAGAGACCCAGTACTTC.